This section outlines one TCR beta chain sequence together with its context. Its antigen is currently not known. No per-base quality is available; no much larger clone lies one base away. These data belong to a study of blood T cell repertoires in COVID-19 (dated by TCRdb to 2018 to 2020). Regarding the complete study: Samples covering the acute and convalescent phases of COVID-19 were provided by collaborators in the United States, Italy and Spain. The prospective study material was composed of cDNA or gDNA derived from T cells, B-cell-depleted T cells, or PBMCs. Subjects who had been exposed to COVID-19, were actively infected with it, or had recovered from it provided the deeply sampled blood TCRbeta repertoires that made up the dataset. The repertoires were released in a freely available public database meant as a resource for research on the immune response to SARS-CoV-2. Samples were obtained from the ongoing ImmuneRACE study (first 160 participants) and from approximately 1,200 subjects provided by 6 global collaborators. Nearly every sample came with metadata listing a de-identified subject ID, COVID-19 status, age in years and sex. Where available, HLA class I and class II types were taken from metadata supplied by the sample provider and were not determined by assay-based typing.

The immunoSEQ Assay, a bias-controlled multiplex PCR, was used to amplify TCRbeta CDR3 regions from genomic DNA. From the authors' description of their analysis: The number of nucleated cells in each sample was estimated by amplification of reference gene primers within the assay. To quantify the absolute abundance of each unique TCRbeta CDR3 rearrangement, sequence reads were collapsed and filtered. For each sample, productive Simpson clonality was calculated as the square root of Simpson's diversity index over productive rearrangements. The table was pulled from immuneACCESS by TCRdb, which kept in-frame rearrangements only. Such tables lose some clones; where checked, under half of the loss comes from unresolved V genes, and the rest has no known cause. D and trimming were read from the DNA, whereas the V and J calls and clone size are those reported in that table. This sample holds 120,000 or so clones; about 80% were observed only once. The top ten constitute 3.8% of the sample.

Each collaborating institution followed its own protocols to collect whole blood in K2EDTA tubes. For TCRbeta analysis, collaborators shipped samples as frozen whole blood, isolated PBMCs, or DNA extracted from either of those sample types. CDR3 length: 16 amino acids, cysteine to phenylalanine. This entry keeps only the CDR3 DNA: 48 bases, framed from base 1. The germline V gene (reference sequence) provides CDR1 LNHDA and CDR2 SQIVND. Relative to germline, V is 6 bases shorter and J is 7 bases shorter, with 19 bases between their ends. What the research found in general, with its limitations: How much clinical and demographic metadata was included differed by source and by participant, and the metadata was provided uncurated.

Recombination linked TRBV19 to TRBJ1-6, and TRBD1 may be the D gene, going by 6 matching bases. The specimen was peripheral blood. This TCR derives from a woman aged 45 to 65 with acute or convalescent COVID-19. In nucleotide form, the sequence is TGTGCCAGTAGGGACTTCACAGGGTCTAAGAATTCACCCCTCCACTTT. This gives the protein CASRDFTGSKNSPLHF.